This TCR beta chain was sequenced during a study of graft-versus-host responses after intestinal transplantation. TCRdb's copy holds only in-frame clones and misses some; the assay was immunoSEQ multiplex PCR. In the table there are 85,000 to 130,000 clones, more than 85% of which are singletons. This clone was observed once. Its antigen is still unknown. V was cut by 3 bases and J by 1 base, with 6 bases left in between. From germline, CDR1 is ENHRY and CDR2 SYGVKD. This CDR3 spans 13 amino acids. Study-wide findings and caveats: Early post-transplant declines in HvG were associated with peak levels of circulating GvH clones. Recipient marrow contained GvH clones, some of which appeared first in ileum or blood.

V usage is TRBV10-3 and J usage is TRBJ1-2; no reliable D call. Source: unstimulated CD4+ T cells sorted from spleen or lymph node cells, taken before intestinal transplant. The clonotype comes from a human donor who received an intestinal transplant. This CDR3 reads CAISDWFNYGYTF. As DNA, the CDR3 is TGTGCCATCAGTGACTGGTTTAACTATGGCTACACCTTC.